This TCR beta chain stems from a study of PD-L1 blockade in urothelial cancer. Germline V gene sequence: CDR1 MNHEY, CDR2 SMNVEV (reference sequence). The CDR3 length is 16 residues. Losses at the gene ends were 5 bases for V and 3 bases for J; bases not matched to a gene: 10. Sequenced by immunoSEQ multiplex PCR; TCRdb stores in-frame clones only, minus some. The repertoire holds under 100,000 clones, with 90% as singletons. As for time point: pretreatment peripheral blood. This sequence was found in a man between 60 and 75 years old with urothelial cancer. J is TRBJ1-5 and V is TRBV27, with 7 bases that match TRBD1. The sequences come from PBMCs, collected around atezolizumab (anti-PD-L1) treatment. CDR3 in DNA: TGTGCCAGCAGTCCCAGACAGGGCCGTATCAATCAGCCCCAGCATTTT. This translates into CASSPRQGRINQPQHF.